This TCR beta chain was profiled in a study of blood T cell repertoires in COVID-19. Study-level background: The study drew acute and convalescent COVID-19 samples from the United States, Italy and Spain.

How the authors handled the data: Amplification with reference gene primers provided the estimates of nucleated cell counts. Sequenced by immunoSEQ multiplex PCR; TCRdb stores in-frame clones only, minus some. The V and J calls and clone size come from that table; D and trimming were worked out from the DNA. The sample contains around 120,000 clones, around 80% of which appear only once. Sequencing was carried out using peripheral blood. This clonotype originated in a man in his 70s with active or convalescent COVID-19.

CDR3 loop: CSVTRGQGYGYTF. The CDR3 DNA reads as TGCAGCGTCACCAGGGGGCAAGGCTATGGCTACACCTTC. The chain recombines TRBV29-1 with TRBJ1-2; 8 nucleotides line up with TRBD1. Germline lookup yields CDR1 SQVTM and CDR2 ANQGSEA. V shed 6 bases and J 4 bases; nucleotides not matched to a gene: 7. The CDR3 runs to 13 residues. The full variable domain, its missing parts supplied by reference TRBV29-1 and TRBJ1-2, is SAVISQKPSRDICQRGTSLTIQCQVDSQVTMMFWYRQQPGQSLTLIATANQGSEATYESGFVIDKFPISRPNLTFSTLTVSNMSPEDSSIYLCSVTRGQGYGYTFGSGTRLTVV.